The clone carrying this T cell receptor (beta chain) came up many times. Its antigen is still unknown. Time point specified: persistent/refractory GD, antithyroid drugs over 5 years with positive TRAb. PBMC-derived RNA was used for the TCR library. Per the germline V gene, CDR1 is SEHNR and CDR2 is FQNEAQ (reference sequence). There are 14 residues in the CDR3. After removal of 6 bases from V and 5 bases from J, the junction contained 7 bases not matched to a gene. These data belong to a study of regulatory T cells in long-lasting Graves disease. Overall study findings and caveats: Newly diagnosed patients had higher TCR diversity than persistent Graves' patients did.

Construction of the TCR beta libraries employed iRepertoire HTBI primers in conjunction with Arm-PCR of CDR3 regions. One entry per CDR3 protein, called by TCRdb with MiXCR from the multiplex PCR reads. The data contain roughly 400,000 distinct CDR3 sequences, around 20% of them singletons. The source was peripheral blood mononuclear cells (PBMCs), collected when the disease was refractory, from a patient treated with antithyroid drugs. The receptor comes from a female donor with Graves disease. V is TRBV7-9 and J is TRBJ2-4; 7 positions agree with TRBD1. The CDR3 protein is CASSPPGQQNIQYF. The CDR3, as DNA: TGTGCCAGCAGTCCCCCGGGACAGCAAAACATTCAGTACTTC.